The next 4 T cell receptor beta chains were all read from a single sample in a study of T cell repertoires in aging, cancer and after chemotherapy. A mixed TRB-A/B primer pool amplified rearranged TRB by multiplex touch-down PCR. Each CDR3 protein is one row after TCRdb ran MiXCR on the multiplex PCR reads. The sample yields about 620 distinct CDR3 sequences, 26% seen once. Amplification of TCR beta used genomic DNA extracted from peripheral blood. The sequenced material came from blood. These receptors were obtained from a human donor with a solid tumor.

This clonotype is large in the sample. CDR3 sequence: CASSDSNGGTDTQYF. CDR3 bases: TGTGCCAGCAGTGACTCGAACGGGGGCACAGATACGCAGTATTTT. V usage is TRBV6-4 and J usage is TRBJ2-3, with D tentatively TRBD2 (5 bases). Germline CDR1 and CDR2: MRHNA and SNTAGT. There are 15 residues in the CDR3. V shed 0 bases and J shed 1 base, with 8 bases lying between them.

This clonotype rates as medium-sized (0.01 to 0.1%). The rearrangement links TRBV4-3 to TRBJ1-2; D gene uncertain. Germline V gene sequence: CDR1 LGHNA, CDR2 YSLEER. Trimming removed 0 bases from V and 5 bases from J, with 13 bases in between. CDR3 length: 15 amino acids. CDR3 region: CASSQEVQSGYGYTF. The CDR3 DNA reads TGCGCCAGCAGCCAAGAAGTCCAATCAGGTTATGGCTACACCTTC.

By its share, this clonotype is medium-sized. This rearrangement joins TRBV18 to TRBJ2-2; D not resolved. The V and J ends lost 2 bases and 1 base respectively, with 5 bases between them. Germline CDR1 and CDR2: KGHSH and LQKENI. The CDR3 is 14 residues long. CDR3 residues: CASSPTLNTGELFF. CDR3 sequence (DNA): TGTGCCAGCTCACCAACGTTGAACACCGGGGAGCTGTTTTTT.

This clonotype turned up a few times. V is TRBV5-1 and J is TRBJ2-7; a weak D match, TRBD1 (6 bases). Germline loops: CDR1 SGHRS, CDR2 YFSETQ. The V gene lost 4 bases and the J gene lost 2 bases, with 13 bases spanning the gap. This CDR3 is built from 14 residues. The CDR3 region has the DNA TGCGCCAGCAGCGAAACAGGGTTGACCTACGAGCAGTACTTC. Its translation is CASSETGLTYEQYF.